This passage covers 7 T cell receptor beta chains from one sample sequenced in a study of control samples from healthy donors and cancer patients. The repertoire was sequenced with immunoSEQ multiplex PCR; TCRdb's copy has only in-frame clones and lacks some. The sample holds 100,000 or so clones, roughly 82% seen once. The sample taken for sequencing was blood. The receptors were sampled from a woman aged 55-70 years in good health.

The chain recombines TRBV3-1 (or the pseudogene TRBV3-2) with TRBJ2-2, with a possible D match to TRBD1 (5 bases). CDR1 is LGHDT, CDR2 YNNKEL, per germline (reference sequence). The V end lost 1 base, the J end lost 4 bases, and 13 bases lay between the germline ends. CDR3 size: 16 residues. CDR3 nucleotides: TGTGCCAGCAGCCAAGGCTGGACACCTGCCACCGGGGAGCTGTTTTTT. Translated: CASSQGWTPATGELFF.

The chain combines TRBV12-3 or TRBV12-4 with TRBJ1-1, with D hard to call. The CDR3 extends over 12 amino acids. The V end was cut by 1 base, the J end by 4 bases, with 4 bases between. The CDR3 spells CASSLGTTEAFF. The CDR3 nucleotides read TGTGCCAGCAGTTTAGGGACCACTGAAGCTTTCTTT.

There are a few counts of this clone. The chain's CDR3 is CASSQEGGSRSYEQYF. CDR3 in DNA: TGCGCCAGCAGCCAAGAGGGGGGCAGTCGCTCCTACGAGCAGTACTTC. The chain carries TRBV4-1 and TRBJ2-7; D may be TRBD1 or TRBD2 (6 bases each). The CDR3 has 16 residues. Germline CDR1 reads MGHRA; CDR2 reads YSYEKL. Trimming stripped 0 bases from V and 0 bases from J, with 12 bases between.

This clone was observed once. The V and J genes are TRBV18 and TRBJ1-3; D ambiguous. Germline V gives CDR1 KGHSH, CDR2 LQKENI. The CDR3 is 14 amino acids. Trimming stripped 3 bases from V and 4 bases from J, with 10 bases between. CDR3 DNA sequence: TGTGCCAGCTCACCTGGAGCCGGCGGAAACACCATATATTTT. Protein product: CASSPGAGGNTIYF.

The CDR3 nucleotides read TGCAGCGCCTCGGGACCTGATGAAAAACTGTTTTTT. As protein: CSASGPDEKLFF. The rearrangement uses TRBV29-1 and TRBJ1-4; possible D gene TRBD1, 5 bases. The V end was cut by 7 bases, the J end by 6 bases, with 12 bases between. The CDR3 consists of 12 residues. Germline values: CDR1 SQVTM, CDR2 ANQGSEA. The variable domain in full, with the rest retrieved from reference TRBV29-1 and TRBJ1-4, is SAVISQKPSRDICQRGTSLTIQCQVDSQVTMMFWYRQQPGQSLTLIATANQGSEATYESGFVIDKFPISRPNLTFSTLTVSNMSPEDSSIYLCSASGPDEKLFFGSGTQLSVL.

The chain is built from TRBV7-6 and TRBJ2-7; 13 nucleotides agree with TRBD2. The germline V gene encodes CDR1 SGHVS and CDR2 FNYEAQ. V was pared by 4 bases and J by 7 bases, with 4 bases of the junction left unmatched. The CDR3 is made up of 14 amino acids. CDR3 residues: CASSSLAGGREQYF. The CDR3 coding sequence is TGTGCCAGCAGCTCACTAGCGGGGGGGAGGGAGCAGTACTTC.

V and J are TRBV29-1 and TRBJ2-1, with 9 positions matching TRBD2. This CDR3 has 13 residues. In germline, CDR1 is SQVTM, CDR2 ANQGSEA. V trimming: 3 bases; J trimming: 8 bases; junction bases outside the gene matches: 5. CDR3: CSVDRSGGYEQFF. The DNA of the CDR3 is TGCAGCGTTGATCGTAGCGGGGGCTATGAGCAGTTCTTC.